One sample yielded the 32 T cell receptor beta chains listed below, sequenced in a study of T cells in Graves' hyperthyroidism and ophthalmopathy. Amplified TCR beta CDR3 regions came from RNA transcripts. HTBI primers were used for first-round RT-PCR of the TCR CDR3. MiXCR, run by TCRdb on the multiplex PCR reads, gives a single entry per CDR3 protein. The sample yields a few hundred thousand distinct CDR3 sequences, 35% to 55% seen once. The source material was peripheral blood or thyroid tissue (not recorded which). All receptors derive from a woman under 30 with Graves' hyperthyroidism.

The DNA for the CDR3 is TGTGCCAGCAGGGACAGAGCCGTGGGGGAGCAGTACTTC. Encoded protein: CASRDRAVGEQYF. The chain carries TRBV2 and TRBJ2-7, with D possibly TRBD1 on 6 matching bases. CDR3 length: 13 amino acids. V lost 6 bases, J lost 7 bases, and 16 bases lay in between. The V gene's germline CDR1 is SNHLY and CDR2 FYNNEI.

The chain carries TRBV29-1 and TRBJ2-7; 8 bases fit TRBD1. The V and J ends lost 6 bases and 4 bases, in that order; junction bases with no gene match: 5. The CDR3 is 12 residues long. CDR1 is SQVTM, CDR2 ANQGSEA, per germline. The CDR3, as DNA: TGCAGCGTAATGACAGGGGTTTACGAGCAGTACTTC. Amino acid sequence: CSVMTGVYEQYF.

The sample holds many counts of this clonotype. The V gene is TRBV7-9, the J gene TRBJ2-7; 7 bases are a match to TRBD2. The CDR3 spans 16 residues. Trimming at V came to 5 bases and at J to 1 base, leaving 11 bases not matched to a gene. In germline, CDR1 is SEHNR, CDR2 FQNEAQ (reference sequence). The CDR3 sequence is CASSHETSSGSYEQYF. The DNA of the CDR3 is TGTGCCAGCAGCCACGAGACTAGCTCGGGATCCTACGAGCAGTACTTC.

This clonotype came up a few times. The gene calls are TRBV7-2 and TRBJ2-7, with 10 bases aligning to TRBD1. The end of the DNA is better explained by TRBJ2-1, so the J call may be wrong. CDR3 length: 15 amino acids. Germline CDR1 reads SGHTA; CDR2 reads FQGNSA. The CDR3, as DNA: TGTGCCAGCAGCGTGGACAGGGGGTCCTACAATGAGCAGTTCTTC. This translates into CASSVDRGSYNEQFF.

The V call is TRBV7-9, the J call TRBJ2-6; D uncertain. Germline V CDR1 and CDR2: SEHNR, FQNEAQ (reference sequence). Trimming left V 5 bases short and J 2 bases short, with 7 bases between. The CDR3 has 14 amino acids. CDR3 nucleotide sequence: TGTGCCAGCAGCCACAGTACTGGGGCCAACGTCCTGACTTTC. It specifies CASSHSTGANVLTF.

This sequence joins TRBV6-1 and TRBJ1-1; 7 positions match TRBD1. The germline CDR1 and CDR2 sequences are MNHNS and SASEGT. The CDR3 is 15 amino acids. V gave up 3 bases and J gave up 4 bases; unmatched junction bases: 8. CDR3 in amino acids: CASSDKGAGSTEAFF. The CDR3, as DNA: TGTGCCAGCAGTGACAAGGGGGCGGGGAGCACTGAAGCTTTCTTT.

The genes are TRBV15 and TRBJ1-6; D may be TRBD1 (6 bases). Germline V CDR1 and CDR2: LNHNV, YYDKDF (reference sequence). V dropped 5 bases and J dropped 9 bases, with 20 bases sitting between them. The CDR3 sequence is 16 residues long. CDR3 amino acids: CATSGRGRDNLSPLHF. Written as DNA, the CDR3 is TGTGCCACCAGCGGAAGAGGCCGGGACAACCTTTCACCCCTCCACTTT. The full variable domain, with the rest looked up from reference TRBV15 and TRBJ1-6, is DAMVIQNPRYQVTQFGKPVTLSCSQTLNHNVMYWYQQKSSQAPKLLFHYYDKDFNNEADTPDNFQSRRPNTSFCFLDIRSPGLGDTAMYLCATSGRGRDNLSPLHFGNGTRLTVT.

This clonotype has a single count. Because the CDR3 is missing its conserved closing phenylalanine or tryptophan, this is likely a read error. V gene TRBV19 combines with J gene TRBJ2-7, with D perhaps TRBD1 (5 bases). The germline gives CDR1 LNHDA, CDR2 SQIVND (reference sequence). CDR3 length: 15 residues. Deletions cut 0 bases from V and 1 base from J, with 10 bases between. The CDR3 reads CASSIEDSGSYEQYS. CDR3 DNA sequence: TGTGCCAGTAGTATAGAGGATTCAGGGTCCTACGAGCAGTACTCC.

The V gene is TRBV7-2, the J gene TRBJ2-7; possibly TRBD1 for D (6 bases). The germline V gene encodes CDR1 SGHTA and CDR2 FQGNSA. V lost 1 base to trimming and J lost 0 bases, with 13 bases between them. There are 16 residues in the CDR3. This chain's CDR3 is CASSLGGGLSSYEQYF. CDR3 in DNA: TGTGCCAGCAGCTTAGGTGGGGGCCTTAGCTCCTACGAGCAGTACTTC.

As concerns this clonotype: A much more abundant neighbour one base away suggests this may be a read error. This sequence joins TRBV7-8 and TRBJ1-2, with a tentative D call TRBD1 (6 bases). The CDR3 consists of 14 residues. Germline CDR1 and CDR2: SGHVS and FQNEAQ. The CDR3 region has the DNA TGTGCCAGCAGCCGCCCGGACAGTGCCTATGGCTACGCCTTC. Amino acid sequence: CASSRPDSAYGYAF.

V and J are TRBV20-1 and TRBJ2-5; 16 nucleotides match TRBD2. V gave up 6 bases and J gave up 5 bases; unmatched junction bases: 6. CDR1 is DFQATT and CDR2 is SNEGSKA in the germline V gene (reference sequence). The CDR3 is 15 amino acids. This chain's CDR3 is CSADGTSGRAETQYF. CDR3 sequence (DNA): TGCAGTGCGGACGGGACTAGCGGGAGGGCCGAGACCCAGTACTTC.

The CDR3 region has the DNA TGTGCCTGCAATCCGGGAGAAGAGACCCAGTACTTC. Translated: CACNPGEETQYF. The chain has TRBV5-4 and TRBJ2-5; tentative D call: TRBD2 (6 bases). Trimming took 10 bases from V and 3 from J, leaving 13 bases between them. The CDR3 sequence is 12 residues long. Germline V gives CDR1 SGHNT, CDR2 YYREEE (reference sequence).

The rearrangement uses TRBV29-1 and TRBJ1-1; the match to TRBD1 covers 8 bases. Germline CDR1 is SQVTM and CDR2 is ANQGSEA. V dropped 3 bases and J dropped 3; count of bases not matched to a gene: 6. The CDR3 covers 14 residues. In nucleotides, the CDR3 is TGCAGCGTTGACGGGGGACAGGAAGACACTGAAGCTTTCTTT. The encoded protein is CSVDGGQEDTEAFF.

As concerns this clonotype: Since a much larger clone is just one base distant, this may be a read error. The CDR3 ends on some other residue instead of the conserved phenylalanine or tryptophan, so this is likely a read error. The chain has TRBV6-5 and TRBJ1-1; maybe TRBD1 (6 bases). CDR3 length: 17 residues. The germline V and J ends were trimmed by 2 bases and 0 bases, with 16 bases remaining between them. Germline loops: CDR1 MNHEY, CDR2 SVGAGI. CDR3 DNA: TGTGCCAGCAGTTACGGGATGCCGGGACATGTGAACACTGAAGCTTTCCTT. Translated: CASSYGMPGHVNTEAFL.

This sequence joins TRBV7-9 and TRBJ2-1; TRBD1 matches at 7 bases. V trimming: 3 bases; J trimming: 12 bases; junction bases outside the gene matches: 5. The germline CDR1 and CDR2 sequences are SEHNR and FQNEAQ (reference sequence). CDR3 length: 12 amino acids. The CDR3 here is CASSLQQGTQFF. The CDR3 bases are TGTGCCAGCAGCTTGCAACAGGGGACGCAGTTCTTC. Full variable domain (remainder filled in from reference TRBV7-9 and TRBJ2-1): DTGVSQNPRHKITKRGQNVTFRCDPISEHNRLYWYRQTLGQGPEFLTYFQNEAQLEKSRLLSDRFSAERPKGSFSTLEIQRTEQGDSAMYLCASSLQQGTQFFGPGTRLTVL.

With respect to this clonotype: This may arise from a read error, as a much more abundant clone is one base away. This chain links TRBV4-1 with TRBJ2-7, with a possible D match to TRBD2 (6 bases). There are 17 residues in the CDR3. The V gene lost 0 bases and the J gene lost 3 bases, with 18 bases spanning the gap. CDR1 is MGHRA, CDR2 YSYEKL, per germline. The CDR3 protein is CASSQDRGRRAFYEQYF. CDR3 sequence (DNA): TGCGCCAGCAGCCAAGATCGGGGCAGGAGGGCGTTCTACGAGCAGTACTTC.

Many counts were recorded for this clonotype. The V and J genes are TRBV2 and TRBJ1-5; D is unresolved. The V end lost 1 base, the J end lost 0 bases, and 4 bases lay between the germline ends. CDR3 size: 14 residues. Germline V gives CDR1 SNHLY, CDR2 FYNNEI. CDR3 DNA sequence: TGTGCCAGCAGTGAAGAGGGTAGCAATCAGCCCCAGCATTTT. Translation gives CASSEEGSNQPQHF.

The chain joins TRBV20-1 to TRBJ1-1; tentatively, D is TRBD1 (6 bases). The CDR3 runs to 12 residues. Germline lookup yields CDR1 DFQATT and CDR2 SNEGSKA (reference sequence). The ends were cut back, 6 bases at V and 14 bases at J, with 22 bases in the middle. The CDR3: CSASTGNVVAFF. DNA of the CDR3: TGCAGTGCCTCAACAGGGAATGTAGTCGCCTTCTTT.

In this sample, this clonotype turned up many times. This rearrangement joins TRBV29-1 to TRBJ2-7; no reliable D call. CDR1 and CDR2 from the germline V gene are SQVTM and ANQGSEA. The CDR3 spans 14 residues. Trimming shortened V by 1 base and J by 2 bases, and 12 bases separated the two germline ends. The CDR3 spells CSVEGPFPPYEQYF. DNA of the CDR3: TGCAGCGTTGAAGGGCCTTTCCCTCCCTACGAGCAGTACTTC.

The chain couples TRBV27 to TRBJ2-2; 7 positions match TRBD1. V trimming: 4 bases; J trimming: 7 bases; junction bases outside the gene matches: 9. Germline assignment: CDR1 MNHEY and CDR2 SMNVEV (reference sequence). CDR3 length: 15 residues. Here the CDR3 DNA reads TGTGCCAGCAGTTCGCCCCGAGGGGGCGGCGGGGAGCTGTTTTTT. This encodes CASSSPRGGGGELFF.

This clonotype has a count of ten or more. The rearrangement links TRBV29-1 to TRBJ1-5; TRBD1 might be the D (5 bases). The CDR3 totals 12 residues. The V gene lost 2 bases and the J gene lost 11 bases, with 13 bases spanning the gap. Germline loops: CDR1 SQVTM, CDR2 ANQGSEA. The CDR3 region has the DNA TGCAGCGTTGAATTCGGTGGGGGGGCCCAGCATTTT. Translation: CSVEFGGGAQHF.

This clonotype was detected many times. The chain uses TRBV6-5 and TRBJ1-2, with TRBD1 matching over 8 bases. The CDR3 length is 19 residues. Germline CDR1 reads MNHEY; CDR2 reads SVGAGI. Germline trimming cut 2 bases from V and 2 bases from J; bases unmatched to any gene: 16. The CDR3 sequence is CASSYATLFRTGPNYGYTF. In DNA form, the CDR3 reads TGTGCCAGCAGTTACGCGACACTCTTCCGGACAGGGCCCAACTATGGCTACACCTTC.

The sample holds many counts of this clonotype. V gene TRBV6-5 combines with J gene TRBJ2-6; D is undetermined. V was shortened by 8 bases and J by 0 bases, with 5 bases between the two germline ends. CDR3 size: 13 residues. Germline V gene data show CDR1 as MNHEY and CDR2 as SVGAGI. The CDR3 coding sequence is TGTGCCAGCGTGAGCTCTGGGGCCAACGTCCTGACTTTC. Encoded protein: CASVSSGANVLTF.

This clonotype showed up just once. Just one base apart from a much larger clone, this may be a read error. The CDR3: CAGSHARQPQHF. CDR3 nucleotide sequence: TGTGCCGGCAGCCACGCAAGGCAGCCCCAGCATTTT. V and J are TRBV3-1 and TRBJ1-5; D gene unclear. From germline, CDR1 is LGHDT and CDR2 YNNKEL (reference sequence). This CDR3 is 12 amino acids long.

In its sample, this clonotype was seen many times. The chain employs TRBV2 and TRBJ2-7; tentatively, D is TRBD2 (5 bases). Germline V gene sequence: CDR1 SNHLY, CDR2 FYNNEI. The CDR3 loop spans 12 amino acids. V shed 5 bases and J shed 3 bases, with 8 bases lying between them. CDR3 sequence (DNA): TGTGCCAGCAGTACGGGGAACTACGAGCAGTACTTC. Translated, it gives CASSTGNYEQYF.

This sequence joins TRBV7-8 and TRBJ1-6, with a weak D call TRBD1 (5 bases). The CDR3 length is 20 residues. V was shortened by 8 bases and J by 8 bases, with 34 bases between the two germline ends. The germline CDR1 and CDR2 sequences are SGHVS and FQNEAQ. Here the CDR3 DNA reads TGTGCCAGCGCCGTCACGGGACTAGCGGGAGCCGGGGTTATTGATTCACCCCTCCACTTT. Protein sequence: CASAVTGLAGAGVIDSPLHF.

CDR3 sequence: CSARVAGGYNEQYF. CDR3 DNA sequence: TGCAGTGCTAGAGTTGCGGGAGGGTACAATGAGCAGTACTTC. J is TRBJ2-7 and V is TRBV20-1; 9 bases align to TRBD2. Losses at the gene ends were 1 base for V and 7 bases for J; bases not matched to a gene: 8. The CDR3 is made up of 14 amino acids. Germline V gives CDR1 DFQATT, CDR2 SNEGSKA (reference sequence).

Ten or more counts support this clonotype. The chain is built from TRBV2 and TRBJ1-1, with D unresolved. The germline CDR1 and CDR2 sequences are SNHLY and FYNNEI. With 9 bases removed from V and 4 bases from J, the gap between germline ends came to 15 bases. The CDR3 spans 13 residues. CDR3 loop: CARETDATTEAFF. Here the CDR3 DNA reads TGTGCCAGGGAGACGGACGCAACCACTGAAGCTTTCTTT.

V and J are TRBV25-1 and TRBJ2-2; 7 bases match TRBD1. J lost 6 bases, V lost 8 bases, and 3 bases had no gene match. This CDR3 region has 12 residues. Germline loops: CDR1 MGHDK, CDR2 SYGVNS. The CDR3 DNA sequence: TGTGCCAGCGGGACAGTCGCCGGGGAGCTGTTTTTT. It yields the protein CASGTVAGELFF.

This clonotype was counted at least ten times. The gene calls are TRBV7-9 and TRBJ2-2; unclear D gene. The CDR3 is 13 residues long. Germline V lookup: CDR1 SEHNR, CDR2 FQNEAQ (reference sequence). The V end lost 11 bases, the J end lost 5 bases, and 15 bases lay between the germline ends. The CDR3 sequence is CAFGLDETGELFF. Written as DNA, the CDR3 is TGTGCCTTCGGGCTAGACGAGACCGGGGAGCTGTTTTTT. Variable domain in full (rest from reference TRBV7-9 and TRBJ2-2): DTGVSQNPRHKITKRGQNVTFRCDPISEHNRLYWYRQTLGQGPEFLTYFQNEAQLEKSRLLSDRFSAERPKGSFSTLEIQRTEQGDSAMYLCAFGLDETGELFFGEGSRLTVL.

This clonotype was seen many times. This chain uses TRBV7-2 with TRBJ1-2; tentatively, D is TRBD1 (6 bases). Germline values: CDR1 SGHTA, CDR2 FQGNSA. V was shortened by 1 base and J by 8 bases, with 14 bases between the two germline ends. The CDR3 loop spans 14 amino acids. For the CDR3, the DNA is TGTGCCAGCAGCTTAGTAACAGGGAGCGACGGCTACACCTTC. Protein product: CASSLVTGSDGYTF.

The rearrangement joins TRBV29-1 to TRBJ2-1; no definite D call. Trimming shortened V by 2 bases and J by 8 bases, and 13 bases separated the two germline ends. The germline V gene encodes CDR1 SQVTM and CDR2 ANQGSEA. This CDR3 is 13 amino acids long. CDR3 nucleotide sequence: TGCAGCGTTGAAATCGGGCCACTCCATGAGCAGTTCTTC. Encoded protein: CSVEIGPLHEQFF.